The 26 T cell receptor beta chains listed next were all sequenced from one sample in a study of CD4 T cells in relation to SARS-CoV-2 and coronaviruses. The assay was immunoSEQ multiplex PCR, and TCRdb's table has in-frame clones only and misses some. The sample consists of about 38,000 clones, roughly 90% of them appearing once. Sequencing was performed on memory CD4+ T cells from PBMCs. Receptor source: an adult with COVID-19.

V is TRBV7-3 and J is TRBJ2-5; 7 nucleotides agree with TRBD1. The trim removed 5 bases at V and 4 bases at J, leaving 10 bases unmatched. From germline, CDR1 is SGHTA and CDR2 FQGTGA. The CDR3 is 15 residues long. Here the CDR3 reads CASSVNRGEGETQYF. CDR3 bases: TGTGCCAGCAGCGTAAACAGGGGAGAGGGAGAGACCCAGTACTTC.

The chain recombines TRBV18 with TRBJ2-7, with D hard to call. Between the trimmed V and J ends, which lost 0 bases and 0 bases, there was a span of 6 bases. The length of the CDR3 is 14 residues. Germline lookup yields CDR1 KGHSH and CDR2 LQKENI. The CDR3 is CASSPPGSSYEQYF. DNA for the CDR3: TGTGCCAGCTCACCACCCGGTAGCTCCTACGAGCAGTACTTC.

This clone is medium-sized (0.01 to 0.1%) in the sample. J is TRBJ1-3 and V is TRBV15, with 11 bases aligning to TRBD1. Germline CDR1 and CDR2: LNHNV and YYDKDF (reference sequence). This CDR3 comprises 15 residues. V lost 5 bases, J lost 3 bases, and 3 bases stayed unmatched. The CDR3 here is CATSWDRGNGNTIYF. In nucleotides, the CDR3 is TGTGCCACCAGCTGGGACAGGGGGAATGGAAACACCATATATTTT.

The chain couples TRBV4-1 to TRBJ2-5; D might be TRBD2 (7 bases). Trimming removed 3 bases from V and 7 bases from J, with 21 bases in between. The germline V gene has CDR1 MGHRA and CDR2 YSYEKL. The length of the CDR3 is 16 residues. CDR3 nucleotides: TGCGCCAGCAGCCAGGCTGTCGGCGGGGGCGCCCGGACCCAGTACTTC. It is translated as CASSQAVGGGARTQYF.

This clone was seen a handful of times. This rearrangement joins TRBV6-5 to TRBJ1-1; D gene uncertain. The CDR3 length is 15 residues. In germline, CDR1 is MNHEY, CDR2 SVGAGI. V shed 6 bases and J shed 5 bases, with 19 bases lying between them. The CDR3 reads CASRFRSLAKTEAFF. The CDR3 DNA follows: TGTGCCAGCAGATTCCGCTCCCTAGCGAAGACTGAAGCTTTCTTT.

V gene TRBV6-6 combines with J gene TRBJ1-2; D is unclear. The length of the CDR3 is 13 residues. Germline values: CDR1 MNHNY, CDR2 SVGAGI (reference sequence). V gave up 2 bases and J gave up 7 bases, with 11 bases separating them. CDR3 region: CASSYDWRSGYTF. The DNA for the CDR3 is TGTGCCAGCAGTTACGACTGGCGGAGTGGCTACACCTTC.

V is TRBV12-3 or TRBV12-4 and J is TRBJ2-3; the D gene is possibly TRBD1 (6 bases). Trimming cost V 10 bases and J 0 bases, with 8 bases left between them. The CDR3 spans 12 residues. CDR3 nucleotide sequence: TGTGCCATCGGACAGAGCACAGATACGCAGTATTTT. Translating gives CAIGQSTDTQYF.

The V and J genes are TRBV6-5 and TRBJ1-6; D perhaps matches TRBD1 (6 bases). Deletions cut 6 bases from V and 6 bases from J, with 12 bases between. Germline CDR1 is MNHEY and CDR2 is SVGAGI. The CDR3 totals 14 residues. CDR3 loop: CASRYRALNSPLHF. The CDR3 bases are TGTGCCAGCAGATACAGGGCCCTTAATTCACCCCTCCACTTT.

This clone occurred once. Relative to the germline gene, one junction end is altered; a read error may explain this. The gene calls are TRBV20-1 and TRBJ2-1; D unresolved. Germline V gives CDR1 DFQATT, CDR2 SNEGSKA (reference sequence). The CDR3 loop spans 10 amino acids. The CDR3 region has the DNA TGCAGTGCTAGAGAACTACCCCGGGTCTTC. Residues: CSARELPRVF.

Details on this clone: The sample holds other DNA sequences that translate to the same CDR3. In DNA, the CDR3 is TGCGCCAGCAGCGAGCCGGGACTAACGAACACCGGGGAGCTGTTTTTT. Its translation is CASSEPGLTNTGELFF. The chain recombines TRBV5-1 with TRBJ2-2; 7 bases match TRBD2. This CDR3 is built from 16 residues. Unmatched junction bases numbered 6, after V lost 4 bases and J lost 0 bases. Germline loops: CDR1 SGHRS, CDR2 YFSETQ.

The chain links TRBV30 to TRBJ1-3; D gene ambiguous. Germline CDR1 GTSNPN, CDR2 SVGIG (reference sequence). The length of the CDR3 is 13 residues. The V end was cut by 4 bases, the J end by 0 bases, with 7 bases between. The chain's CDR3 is CAWIMFSGNTIYF. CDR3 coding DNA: TGTGCCTGGATTATGTTCTCTGGAAACACCATATATTTT. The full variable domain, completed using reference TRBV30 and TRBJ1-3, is SQTIHQWPATLVQPVGSPLSLECTVEGTSNPNLYWYRQAAGRGLQLLFYSVGIGQISSEVPQNLSASRPQDRQFILSSKKLLLSDSGFYLCAWIMFSGNTIYFGEGSWLTVV.

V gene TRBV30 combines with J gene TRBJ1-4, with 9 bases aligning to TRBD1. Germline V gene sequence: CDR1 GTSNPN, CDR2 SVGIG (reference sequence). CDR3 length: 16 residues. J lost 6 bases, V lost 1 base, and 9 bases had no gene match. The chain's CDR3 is CAWSGGQGLGDEKLFF. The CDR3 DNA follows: TGTGCCTGGAGTGGGGGACAGGGTTTAGGGGATGAAAAACTGTTTTTT.

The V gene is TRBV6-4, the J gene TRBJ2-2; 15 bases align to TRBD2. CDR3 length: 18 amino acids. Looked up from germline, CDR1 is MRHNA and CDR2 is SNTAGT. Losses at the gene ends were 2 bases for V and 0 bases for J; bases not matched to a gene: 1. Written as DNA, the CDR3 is TGTGCCAGCAGTGACGGACTAGCGGGGGGGTCGAACACCGGGGAGCTGTTTTTT. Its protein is CASSDGLAGGSNTGELFF.

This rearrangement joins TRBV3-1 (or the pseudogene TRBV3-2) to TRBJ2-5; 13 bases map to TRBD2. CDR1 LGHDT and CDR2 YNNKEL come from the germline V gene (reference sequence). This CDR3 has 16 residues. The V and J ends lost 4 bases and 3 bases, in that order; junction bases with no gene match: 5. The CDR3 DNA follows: TGTGCCAGCAGCCTGCGGACTAGCGGGGGCAAAGAGACCCAGTACTTC. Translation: CASSLRTSGGKETQYF.

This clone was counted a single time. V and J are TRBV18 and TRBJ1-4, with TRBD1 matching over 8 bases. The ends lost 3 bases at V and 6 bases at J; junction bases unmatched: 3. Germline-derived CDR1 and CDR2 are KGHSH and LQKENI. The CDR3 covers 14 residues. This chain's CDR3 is CASSPETGDEKLFF. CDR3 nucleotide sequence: TGTGCCAGCTCACCGGAGACAGGGGATGAAAAACTGTTTTTT.

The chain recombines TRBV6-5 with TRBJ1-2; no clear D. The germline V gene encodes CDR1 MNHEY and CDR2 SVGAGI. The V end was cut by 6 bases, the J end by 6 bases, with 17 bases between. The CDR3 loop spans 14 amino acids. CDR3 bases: TGTGCCAGCAGACAAAGTGCGGGTGCGAATGGCTACACCTTC. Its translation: CASRQSAGANGYTF.

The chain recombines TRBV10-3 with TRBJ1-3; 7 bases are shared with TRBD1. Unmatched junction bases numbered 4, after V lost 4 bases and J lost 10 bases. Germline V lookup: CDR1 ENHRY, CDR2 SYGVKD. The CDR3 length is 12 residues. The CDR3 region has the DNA TGTGCCATCAGTGCCGCGACAGGGACCATATATTTT. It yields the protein CAISAATGTIYF.

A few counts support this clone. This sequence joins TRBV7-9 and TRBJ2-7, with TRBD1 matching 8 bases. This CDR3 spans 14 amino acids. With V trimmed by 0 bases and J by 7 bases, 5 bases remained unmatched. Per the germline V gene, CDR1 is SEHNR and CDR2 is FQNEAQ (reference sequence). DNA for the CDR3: TGTGCCAGCAGCTTAGCATCACAGGGGGATGAGCAGTACTTC. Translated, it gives CASSLASQGDEQYF.

DNA for the CDR3: TGTGCCGCCAGAGGGACGGCGAACACCGGGGAGCTGTTTTTT. Its protein product is CAARGTANTGELFF. This sequence joins TRBV2 and TRBJ2-2; D tentatively reads TRBD1 or TRBD2 (5 bases each). V was shortened by 11 bases and J by 0 bases, with 13 bases between the two germline ends. Per the germline V gene, CDR1 is SNHLY and CDR2 is FYNNEI. CDR3 length: 14 amino acids.

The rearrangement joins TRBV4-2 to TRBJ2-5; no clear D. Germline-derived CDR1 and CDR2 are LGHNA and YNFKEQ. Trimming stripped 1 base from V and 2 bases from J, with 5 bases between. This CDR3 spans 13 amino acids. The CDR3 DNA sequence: TGTGCCAGCAGCCAAGTGGGGCAAGAGACCCAGTACTTC. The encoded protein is CASSQVGQETQYF.

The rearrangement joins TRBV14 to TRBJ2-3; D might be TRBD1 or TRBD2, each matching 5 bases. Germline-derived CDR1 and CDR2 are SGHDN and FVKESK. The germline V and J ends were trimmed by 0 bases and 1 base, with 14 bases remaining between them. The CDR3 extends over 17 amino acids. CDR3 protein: CASSQDGDAPGTDTQYF. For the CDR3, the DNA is TGTGCCAGCAGCCAAGACGGGGACGCACCGGGCACAGATACGCAGTATTTT.

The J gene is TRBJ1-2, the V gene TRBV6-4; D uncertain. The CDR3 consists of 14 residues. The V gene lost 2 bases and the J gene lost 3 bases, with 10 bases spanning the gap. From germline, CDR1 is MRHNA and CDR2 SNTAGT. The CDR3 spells CASSDPGAHYGYTF. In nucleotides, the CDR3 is TGTGCCAGCAGTGACCCAGGTGCACACTATGGCTACACCTTC.

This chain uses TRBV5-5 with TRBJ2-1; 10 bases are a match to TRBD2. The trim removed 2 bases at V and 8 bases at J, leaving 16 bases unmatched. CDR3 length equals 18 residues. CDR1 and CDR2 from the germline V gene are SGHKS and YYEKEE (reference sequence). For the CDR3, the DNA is TGTGCCAGCAGCTTTAGGATCGCTAGCGGGGGCCCGAGGTATGAGCAGTTCTTC. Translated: CASSFRIASGGPRYEQFF.

The chain's CDR3 is CAINVANTIYF. In DNA form, the CDR3 reads TGTGCCATCAATGTAGCAAACACCATATATTTT. The chain is built from TRBV10-3 and TRBJ1-3, with D unclear. V lost 7 bases to trimming and J lost 6 bases, with 7 bases between them. This CDR3 has 11 amino acids. Germline V gene lookup returns CDR1 ENHRY and CDR2 SYGVKD.

The CDR3 nucleotides are TGTGCCAGCAGCCAAGATGGCATAGCTCAAGAGACCCAGTACTTC. This encodes CASSQDGIAQETQYF. This chain uses TRBV3-1 (or the pseudogene TRBV3-2) with TRBJ2-5, with unresolved D. CDR3 length: 15 residues. V dropped 0 bases and J dropped 2 bases, with 10 bases sitting between them. CDR1 and CDR2 (germline): LGHDT, YNNKEL (reference sequence).

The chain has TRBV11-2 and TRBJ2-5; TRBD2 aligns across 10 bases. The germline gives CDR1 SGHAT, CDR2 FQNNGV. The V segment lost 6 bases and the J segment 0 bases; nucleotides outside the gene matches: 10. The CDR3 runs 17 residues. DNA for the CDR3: TGTGCCAGCAGTCTCGGGGGAGCGGGGGGGCACCAAGAGACCCAGTACTTC. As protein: CASSLGGAGGHQETQYF.